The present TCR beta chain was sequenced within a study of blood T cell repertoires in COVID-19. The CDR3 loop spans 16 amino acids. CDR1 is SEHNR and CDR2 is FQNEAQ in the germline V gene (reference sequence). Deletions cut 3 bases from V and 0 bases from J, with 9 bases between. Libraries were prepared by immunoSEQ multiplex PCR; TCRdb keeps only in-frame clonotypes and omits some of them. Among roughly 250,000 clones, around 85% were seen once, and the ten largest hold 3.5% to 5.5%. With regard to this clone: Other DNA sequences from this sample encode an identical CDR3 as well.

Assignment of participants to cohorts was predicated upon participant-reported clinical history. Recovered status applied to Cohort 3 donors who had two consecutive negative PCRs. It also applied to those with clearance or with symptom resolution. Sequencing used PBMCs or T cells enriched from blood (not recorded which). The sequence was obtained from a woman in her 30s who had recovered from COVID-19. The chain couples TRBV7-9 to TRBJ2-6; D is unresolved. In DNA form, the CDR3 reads TGTGCCAGCAGCTTGTCCGGTAGCTCTGGGGCCAACGTCCTGACTTTC. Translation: CASSLSGSSGANVLTF. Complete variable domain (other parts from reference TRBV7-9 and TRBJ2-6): DTGVSQNPRHKITKRGQNVTFRCDPISEHNRLYWYRQTLGQGPEFLTYFQNEAQLEKSRLLSDRFSAERPKGSFSTLEIQRTEQGDSAMYLCASSLSGSSGANVLTFGAGSRLTVL.